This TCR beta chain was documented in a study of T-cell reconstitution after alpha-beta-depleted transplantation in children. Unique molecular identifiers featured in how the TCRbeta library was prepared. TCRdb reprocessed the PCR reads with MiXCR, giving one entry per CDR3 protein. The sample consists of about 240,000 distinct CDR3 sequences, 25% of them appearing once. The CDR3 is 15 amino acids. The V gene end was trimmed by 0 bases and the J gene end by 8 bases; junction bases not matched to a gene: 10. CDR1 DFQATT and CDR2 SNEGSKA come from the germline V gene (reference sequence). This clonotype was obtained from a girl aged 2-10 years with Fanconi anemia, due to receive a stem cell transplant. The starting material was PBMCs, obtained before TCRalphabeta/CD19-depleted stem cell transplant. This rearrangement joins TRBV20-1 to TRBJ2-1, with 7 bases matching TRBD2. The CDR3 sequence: CSARDSGRFKDEQFF. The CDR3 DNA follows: TGCAGTGCTAGAGATAGCGGGCGGTTTAAGGATGAGCAGTTCTTC.